This paragraph covers one T cell receptor (beta chain) sequence. The data originate from a study of shared clonotypes between healthy human individuals. In the original processing: ImmunoSEQ only sent back junction sequences with no quality scores, so filtering was done differently. Repertoires were generated with immunoSEQ multiplex PCR, while TCRdb's copy carries only in-frame clones and drops some. V and J calls plus clone size are reproduced from that table; the DNA served to infer D and trimming. The data hold 450,000 to 650,000 clones, with around three quarters observed a single time. Germline lookup yields CDR1 KGHSH and CDR2 LQKENI. The CDR3 extends over 16 amino acids. Trimming pared 0 bases from V and 0 bases from J, leaving 9 bases between.

The chain carries TRBV18 and TRBJ2-1, with D unresolved. The sequence came from a woman aged 40 to 50 in good health. Some clones in this sample may be carry-over from other donors' samples. The sequenced sample was PBMCs. In DNA form, the CDR3 reads TGTGCCAGCTCACCACCCGACCTAGGCTCCTACAATGAGCAGTTCTTC. Translation gives CASSPPDLGSYNEQFF.